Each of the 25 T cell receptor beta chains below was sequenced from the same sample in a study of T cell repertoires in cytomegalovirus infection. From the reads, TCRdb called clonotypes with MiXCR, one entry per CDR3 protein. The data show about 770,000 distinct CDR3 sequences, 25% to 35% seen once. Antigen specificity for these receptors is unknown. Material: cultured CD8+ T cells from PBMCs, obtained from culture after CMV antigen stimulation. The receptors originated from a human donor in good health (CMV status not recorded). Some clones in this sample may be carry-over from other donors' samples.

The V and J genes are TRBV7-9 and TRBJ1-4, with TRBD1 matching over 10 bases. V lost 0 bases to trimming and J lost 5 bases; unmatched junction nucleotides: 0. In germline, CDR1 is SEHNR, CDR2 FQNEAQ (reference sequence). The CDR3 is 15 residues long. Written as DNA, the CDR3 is TGTGCCAGCAGCTTAGCGGGACAGGGGAATGAAAAACTGTTTTTT. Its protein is CASSLAGQGNEKLFF. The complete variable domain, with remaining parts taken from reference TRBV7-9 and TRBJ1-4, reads DTGVSQNPRHKITKRGQNVTFRCDPISEHNRLYWYRQTLGQGPEFLTYFQNEAQLEKSRLLSDRFSAERPKGSFSTLEIQRTEQGDSAMYLCASSLAGQGNEKLFFGSGTQLSVL.

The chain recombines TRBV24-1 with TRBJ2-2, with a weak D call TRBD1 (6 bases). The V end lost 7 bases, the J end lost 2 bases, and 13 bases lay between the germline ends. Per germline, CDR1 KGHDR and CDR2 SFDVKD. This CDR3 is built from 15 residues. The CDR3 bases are TGTGCCACCAGCCCGGGACACCGAAACACCGGGGAGCTGTTTTTT. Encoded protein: CATSPGHRNTGELFF.

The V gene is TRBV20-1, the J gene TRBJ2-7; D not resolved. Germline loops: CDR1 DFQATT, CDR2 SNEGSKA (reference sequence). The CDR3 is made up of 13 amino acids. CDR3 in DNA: TGCAGTGCCAGCGAAGCATCGTCCTATTTAGGCGAGGTC. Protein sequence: CSASEASSYLGEV.

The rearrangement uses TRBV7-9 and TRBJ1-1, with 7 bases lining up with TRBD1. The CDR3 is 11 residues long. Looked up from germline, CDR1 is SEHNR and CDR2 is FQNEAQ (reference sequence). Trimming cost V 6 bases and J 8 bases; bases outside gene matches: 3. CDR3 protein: CASRLGQEAFF. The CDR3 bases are TGTGCCAGCAGACTGGGACAGGAAGCTTTCTTT.

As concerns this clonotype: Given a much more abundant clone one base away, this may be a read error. The CDR3 DNA sequence: TGTGCCAGCAGCAGCTTTGAGTTATTTAGCACAGATACGCAGTATTTT. Its protein product is CASSSFELFSTDTQYF. V gene TRBV7-3 combines with J gene TRBJ2-3, with unresolved D. The CDR3 extends over 16 amino acids. Trimming took off 5 bases at V and 0 bases at J, with 15 bases between the two ends. In germline, CDR1 is SGHTA, CDR2 FQGTGA.

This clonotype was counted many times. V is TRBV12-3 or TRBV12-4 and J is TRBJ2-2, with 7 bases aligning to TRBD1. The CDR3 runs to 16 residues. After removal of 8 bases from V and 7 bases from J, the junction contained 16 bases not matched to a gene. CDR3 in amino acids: CASGPTEGATFGELFF. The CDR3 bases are TGTGCCAGCGGCCCGACCGAGGGGGCGACATTCGGGGAGCTGTTTTTT.

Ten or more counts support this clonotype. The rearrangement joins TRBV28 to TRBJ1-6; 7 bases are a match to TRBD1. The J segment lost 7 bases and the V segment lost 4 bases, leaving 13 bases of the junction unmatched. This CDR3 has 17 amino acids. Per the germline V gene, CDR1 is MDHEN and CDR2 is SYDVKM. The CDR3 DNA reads TGTGCCAGCAGTTCACCTTTTAGACAGGGAGCGAATTCACCCCTCCACTTT. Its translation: CASSSPFRQGANSPLHF.

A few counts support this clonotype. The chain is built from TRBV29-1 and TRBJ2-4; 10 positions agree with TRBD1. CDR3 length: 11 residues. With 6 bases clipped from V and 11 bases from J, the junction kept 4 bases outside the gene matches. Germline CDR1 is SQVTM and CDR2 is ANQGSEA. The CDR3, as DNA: TGCAGCGTCAGGACAGGGGGTGTTCAGTACTTC. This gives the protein CSVRTGGVQYF.

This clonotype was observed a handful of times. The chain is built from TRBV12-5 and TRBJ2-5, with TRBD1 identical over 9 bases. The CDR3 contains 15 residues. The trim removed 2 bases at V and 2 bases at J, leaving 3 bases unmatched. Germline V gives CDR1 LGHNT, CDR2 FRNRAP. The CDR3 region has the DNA TGTGCTAGTGGTTTGTGGGACAGGGCTCAAGAGACCCAGTACTTC. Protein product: CASGLWDRAQETQYF.

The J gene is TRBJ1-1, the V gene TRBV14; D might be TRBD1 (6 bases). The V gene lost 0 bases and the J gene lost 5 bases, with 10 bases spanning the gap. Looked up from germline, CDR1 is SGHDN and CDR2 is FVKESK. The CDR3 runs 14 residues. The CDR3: CASSQDGGWTEAFF. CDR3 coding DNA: TGTGCCAGCAGCCAAGACGGGGGCTGGACTGAAGCTTTCTTT.

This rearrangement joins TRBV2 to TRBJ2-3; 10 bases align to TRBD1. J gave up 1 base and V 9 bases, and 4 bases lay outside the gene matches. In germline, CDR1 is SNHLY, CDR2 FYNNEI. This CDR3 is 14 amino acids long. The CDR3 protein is CARGDRGGTDTQYF. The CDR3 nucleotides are TGTGCCAGAGGGGACAGGGGCGGCACAGATACGCAGTATTTT.

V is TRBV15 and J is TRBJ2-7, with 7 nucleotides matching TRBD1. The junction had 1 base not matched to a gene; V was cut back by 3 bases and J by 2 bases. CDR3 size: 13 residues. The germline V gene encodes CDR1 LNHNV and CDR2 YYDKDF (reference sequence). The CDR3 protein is CATSRTGTYEQYF. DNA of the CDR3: TGTGCCACCAGCAGGACAGGGACCTACGAGCAGTACTTC.

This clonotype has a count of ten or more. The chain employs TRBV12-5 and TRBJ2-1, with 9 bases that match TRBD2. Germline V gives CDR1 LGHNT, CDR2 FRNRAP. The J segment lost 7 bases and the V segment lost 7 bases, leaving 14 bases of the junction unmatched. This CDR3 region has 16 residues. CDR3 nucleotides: TGTGCTAGTGCCTTAGGCGGGGGGGCCTCATTAAATGAGCAGTTCTTC. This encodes CASALGGGASLNEQFF.

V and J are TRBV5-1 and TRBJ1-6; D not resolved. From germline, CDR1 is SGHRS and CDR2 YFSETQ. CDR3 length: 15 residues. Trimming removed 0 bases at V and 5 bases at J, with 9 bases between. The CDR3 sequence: CASSLDRYNNSPLHF. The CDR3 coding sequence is TGCGCCAGCAGCTTGGACCGCTACAATAATTCACCCCTCCACTTT.

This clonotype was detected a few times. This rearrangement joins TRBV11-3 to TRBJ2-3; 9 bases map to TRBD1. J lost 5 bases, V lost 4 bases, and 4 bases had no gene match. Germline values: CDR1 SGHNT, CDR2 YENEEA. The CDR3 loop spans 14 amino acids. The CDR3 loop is CASSWTGVKDTQYF. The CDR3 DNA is TGTGCCAGCAGCTGGACAGGGGTTAAAGATACGCAGTATTTT.

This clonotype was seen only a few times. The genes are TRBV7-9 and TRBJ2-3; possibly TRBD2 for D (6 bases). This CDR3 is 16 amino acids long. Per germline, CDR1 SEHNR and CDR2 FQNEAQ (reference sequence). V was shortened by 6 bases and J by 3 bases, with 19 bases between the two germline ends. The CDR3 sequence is CASSRPANGGTDTQYF. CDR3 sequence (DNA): TGTGCCAGCAGTCGTCCCGCAAACGGGGGTACAGATACGCAGTATTTT.

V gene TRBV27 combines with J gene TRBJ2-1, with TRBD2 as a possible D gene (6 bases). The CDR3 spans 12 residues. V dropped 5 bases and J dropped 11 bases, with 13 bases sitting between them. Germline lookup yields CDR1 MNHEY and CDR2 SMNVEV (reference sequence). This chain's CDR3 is CASSPSSAQQFF. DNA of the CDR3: TGTGCCAGCAGTCCCTCTAGCGCCCAGCAGTTCTTC.

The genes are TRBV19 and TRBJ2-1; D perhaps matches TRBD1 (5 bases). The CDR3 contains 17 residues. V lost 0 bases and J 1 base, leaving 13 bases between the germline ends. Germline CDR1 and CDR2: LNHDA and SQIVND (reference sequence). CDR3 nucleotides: TGTGCCAGTAGTATAGATTGGGCAGGGCTATCCTACAATGAGCAGTTCTTC. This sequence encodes CASSIDWAGLSYNEQFF. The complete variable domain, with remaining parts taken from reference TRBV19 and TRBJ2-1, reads DGGITQSPKYLFRKEGQNVTLSCEQNLNHDAMYWYRQDPGQGLRLIYYSQIVNDFQKGDIAEGYSVSREKKESFPLTVTSAQKNPTAFYLCASSIDWAGLSYNEQFFGPGTRLTVL.

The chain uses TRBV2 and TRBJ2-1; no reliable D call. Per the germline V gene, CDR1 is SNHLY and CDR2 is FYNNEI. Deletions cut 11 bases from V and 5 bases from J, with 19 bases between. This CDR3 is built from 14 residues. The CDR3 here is CAAALRPRDNEQFF. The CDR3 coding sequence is TGTGCCGCCGCCCTCCGGCCTAGAGACAATGAGCAGTTCTTC.

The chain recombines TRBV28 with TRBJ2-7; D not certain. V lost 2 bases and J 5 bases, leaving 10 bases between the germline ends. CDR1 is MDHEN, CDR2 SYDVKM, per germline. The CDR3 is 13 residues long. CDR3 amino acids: CASSLGQKNEQYV. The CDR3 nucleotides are TGTGCCAGCAGTTTAGGGCAGAAGAACGAGCAGTACGTC.

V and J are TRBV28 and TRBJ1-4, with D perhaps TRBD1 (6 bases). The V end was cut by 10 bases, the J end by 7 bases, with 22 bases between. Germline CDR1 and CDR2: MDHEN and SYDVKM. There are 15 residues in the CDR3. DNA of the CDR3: TGTGCCACCGAGCCCGGACAGCGACGAGGTGAAAAACTGTTTTTT. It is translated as CATEPGQRRGEKLFF.

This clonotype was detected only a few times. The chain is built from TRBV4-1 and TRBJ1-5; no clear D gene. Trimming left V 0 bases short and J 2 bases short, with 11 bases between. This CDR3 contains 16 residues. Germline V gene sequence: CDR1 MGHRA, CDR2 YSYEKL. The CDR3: CASSQDEGFGNQPQHF. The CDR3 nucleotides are TGCGCCAGCAGCCAAGATGAAGGGTTTGGCAATCAGCCCCAGCATTTT.

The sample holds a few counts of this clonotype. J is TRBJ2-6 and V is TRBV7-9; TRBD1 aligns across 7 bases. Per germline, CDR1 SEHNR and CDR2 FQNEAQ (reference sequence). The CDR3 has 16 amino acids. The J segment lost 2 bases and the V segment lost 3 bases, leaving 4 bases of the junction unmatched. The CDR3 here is CASSFSQGAGANVLTF. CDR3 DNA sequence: TGTGCCAGCAGCTTCAGTCAGGGGGCTGGGGCCAACGTCCTGACTTTC.

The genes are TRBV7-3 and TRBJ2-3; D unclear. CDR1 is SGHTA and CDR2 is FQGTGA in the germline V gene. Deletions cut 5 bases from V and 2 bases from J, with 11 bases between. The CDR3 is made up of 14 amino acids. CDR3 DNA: TGTGCCAGCAGCCAAAAAGGCCCCACAGATACGCAGTATTTT. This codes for CASSQKGPTDTQYF.

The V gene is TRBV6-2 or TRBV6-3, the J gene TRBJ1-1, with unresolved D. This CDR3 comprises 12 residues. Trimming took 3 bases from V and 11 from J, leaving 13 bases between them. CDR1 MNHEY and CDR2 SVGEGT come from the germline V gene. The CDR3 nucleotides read TGTGCCAGCAGTTATTTGGGAAGAATGGCTTTCTTT. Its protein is CASSYLGRMAFF.